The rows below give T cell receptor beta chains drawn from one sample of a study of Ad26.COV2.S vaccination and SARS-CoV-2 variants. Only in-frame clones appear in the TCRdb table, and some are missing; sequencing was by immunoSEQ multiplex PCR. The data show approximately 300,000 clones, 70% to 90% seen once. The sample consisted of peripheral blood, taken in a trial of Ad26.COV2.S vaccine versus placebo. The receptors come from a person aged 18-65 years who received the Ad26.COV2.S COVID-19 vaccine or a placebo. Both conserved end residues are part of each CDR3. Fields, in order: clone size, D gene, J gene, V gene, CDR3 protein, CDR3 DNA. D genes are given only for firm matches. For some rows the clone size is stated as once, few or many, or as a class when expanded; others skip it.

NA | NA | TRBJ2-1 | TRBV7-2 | CASSLERYNEQFF | TGTGCCAGCAGCTTAGAACGCTACAATGAGCAGTTCTTC
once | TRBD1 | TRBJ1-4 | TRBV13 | CASSSRTGVTTNEKLFF | TGTGCCAGCAGCTCGAGGACAGGGGTCACAACTAATGAAAAACTGTTTTTT
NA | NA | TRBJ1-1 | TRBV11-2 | CASSLGDSSNTEAFF | TGTGCCAGCAGCTTGGGAGACAGTTCGAACACTGAAGCTTTCTTT
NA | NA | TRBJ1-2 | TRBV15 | CATSSLVAGDYGYTF | TGTGCCACCAGCAGTTTGGTAGCGGGAGATTATGGCTACACCTTC
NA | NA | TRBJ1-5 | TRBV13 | CASSARAGGNQPQHF | TGTGCCAGCAGCGCAAGGGCGGGAGGCAATCAGCCCCAGCATTTT
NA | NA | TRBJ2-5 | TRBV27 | CASSPTLGDGETQYF | TGTGCCAGCAGTCCGACCCTCGGGGATGGAGAGACCCAGTACTTC
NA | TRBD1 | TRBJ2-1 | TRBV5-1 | CASSNAPGGSSYNEQFF | TGCGCCAGCAGCAATGCCCCAGGGGGTAGCTCCTACAATGAGCAGTTCTTC
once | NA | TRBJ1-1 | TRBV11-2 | CASSGDTEAFF | TGTGCCAGCAGCGGGGACACTGAAGCTTTCTTT
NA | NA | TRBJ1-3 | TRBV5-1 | CASSSGDISGNTIYF | TGCGCCAGCAGCTCGGGGGACATCTCTGGAAACACCATATATTTT
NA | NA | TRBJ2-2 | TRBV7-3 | CASSLNPGTSNTGELFF | TGTGCCAGCAGCTTAAACCCCGGGACCTCGAACACCGGGGAGCTGTTTTTT
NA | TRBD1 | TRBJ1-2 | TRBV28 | CATGQGFIGYTF | TGTGCCACTGGACAGGGTTTCATTGGCTACACCTTC
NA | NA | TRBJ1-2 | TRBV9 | CASSVSRDPKPDGYTF | TGTGCCAGCAGCGTAAGCCGGGACCCAAAACCGGATGGCTACACCTTC
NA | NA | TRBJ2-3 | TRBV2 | CASSAQRGTDTQYF | TGTGCCAGCAGCGCCCAGCGGGGCACAGATACGCAGTATTTT
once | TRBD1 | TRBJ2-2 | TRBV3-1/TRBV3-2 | CASSPRTGSSPGELFF | TGTGCCAGCAGCCCCAGGACAGGATCTTCACCCGGGGAGCTGTTTTTT
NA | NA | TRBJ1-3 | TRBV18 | CASSPPVGNTIYF | TGTGCCAGCTCACCCCCGGTCGGAAACACCATATATTTT
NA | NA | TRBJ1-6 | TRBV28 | CASSPGGYNSPLHF | TGTGCCAGCAGCCCGGGGGGGTATAATTCACCCCTCCACTTT
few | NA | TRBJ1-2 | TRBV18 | CASSPTAWTEFYGYTF | TGTGCCAGCTCACCAACTGCATGGACCGAATTCTATGGCTACACCTTC
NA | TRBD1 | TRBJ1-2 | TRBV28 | CASSGQGRDGYTF | TGTGCCAGCAGTGGACAGGGTAGGGATGGCTACACCTTC
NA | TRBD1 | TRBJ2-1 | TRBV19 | CASASQGAGEQFF | TGTGCCAGTGCTTCCCAGGGGGCCGGGGAGCAGTTCTTC
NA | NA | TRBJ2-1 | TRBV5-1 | CASSLVASSGNEQFF | TGCGCCAGCAGCTTGGTGGCTAGTTCGGGCAATGAGCAGTTCTTC
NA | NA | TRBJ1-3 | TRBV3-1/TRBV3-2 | CASSQDRVPGNTIYF | TGTGCCAGCAGCCAAGATAGAGTTCCCGGAAACACCATATATTTT
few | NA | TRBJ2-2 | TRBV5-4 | CASSLQDRDTGELFF | TGTGCCAGCAGCCTACAGGATAGGGACACCGGGGAGCTGTTTTTT
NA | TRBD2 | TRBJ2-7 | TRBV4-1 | CASSQDWTSGGVAYEQYF | TGCGCCAGCAGCCAAGATTGGACTAGCGGGGGGGTTGCCTACGAGCAGTACTTC
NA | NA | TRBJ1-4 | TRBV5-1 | CASSLAGSPMNEKLFF | TGCGCCAGCAGCTTGGCCGGCTCCCCAATGAATGAAAAACTGTTTTTT
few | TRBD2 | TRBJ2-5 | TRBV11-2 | CASSIGLAGWETQYF | TGTGCCAGCAGCATTGGACTAGCGGGGTGGGAGACCCAGTACTTC
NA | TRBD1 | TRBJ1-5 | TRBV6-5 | CASNGQGQEPQHF | TGTGCCAGCAACGGACAGGGACAAGAACCCCAGCATTTT
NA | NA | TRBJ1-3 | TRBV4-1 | CASSQGLMGLGNTIYF | TGCGCCAGCAGCCAAGGCCTTATGGGGTTAGGAAACACCATATATTTT
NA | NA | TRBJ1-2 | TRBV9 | CASSVEGGTFYGYTF | TGTGCCAGCAGCGTAGAGGGGGGTACCTTCTATGGCTACACCTTC